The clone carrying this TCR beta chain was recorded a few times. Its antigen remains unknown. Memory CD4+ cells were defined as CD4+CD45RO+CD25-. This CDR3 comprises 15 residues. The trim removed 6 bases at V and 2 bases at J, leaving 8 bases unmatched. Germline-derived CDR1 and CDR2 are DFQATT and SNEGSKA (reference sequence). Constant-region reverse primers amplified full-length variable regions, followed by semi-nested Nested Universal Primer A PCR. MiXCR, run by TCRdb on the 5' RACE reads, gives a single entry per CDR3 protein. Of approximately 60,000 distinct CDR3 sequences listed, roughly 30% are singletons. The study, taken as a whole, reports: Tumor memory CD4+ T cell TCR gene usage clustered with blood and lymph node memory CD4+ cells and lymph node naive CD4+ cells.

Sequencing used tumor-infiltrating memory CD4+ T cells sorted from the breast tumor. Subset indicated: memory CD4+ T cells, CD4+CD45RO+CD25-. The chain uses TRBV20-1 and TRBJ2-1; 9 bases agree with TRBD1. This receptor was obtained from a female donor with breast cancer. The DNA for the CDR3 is TGCAGTGCCGGGACGGGACAGGGTACCTACAATGAGCAGTTCTTC. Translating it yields CSAGTGQGTYNEQFF.